This TCR beta chain was recovered during a study of T cell responses to AZD1222 COVID-19 vaccine. Generated by immunoSEQ multiplex PCR, the TCRdb table keeps only in-frame clones and is missing some. The sample lists about 160,000 clones; 92% were seen once. This clone has a single count. What it binds is unknown. The CDR3 is made up of 12 amino acids. The germline V gene encodes CDR1 SQVTM and CDR2 ANQGSEA. V lost 8 bases, J lost 1 base, and 11 bases lay in between. Broader study findings: Nearly half of unique spike-specific TCRs reportedly avoided B.1.351 and B.1.1.7 mutated regions.

The TCR originated in an adult in good health. This chain joins TRBV29-1 and TRBJ2-5; D uncertain. Sequencing was performed on peripheral blood, taken on day 0 of MenACWY control vaccination. CDR3 region: CSSRGPQETQYF. CDR3 sequence (DNA): TGCAGCTCTCGAGGACCCCAAGAGACCCAGTACTTC.